Each of the 7 T cell receptor beta chains below was sequenced from the same sample in a study of shared clonotypes between healthy human individuals. Profiled with immunoSEQ multiplex PCR; TCRdb holds only in-frame clones, not every one. The table lists fewer than 700,000 clones, approximately 95% of them singletons. CD45RO-negative CD8 cells positively selected for CCR7 made up the naive population, which excluded terminally differentiated effector memory CD45RA+ cells. Sequencing used naive CD8+ T cells sorted from blood. The source is a young woman in good health.

This chain connects TRBV15 to TRBJ2-3, with 9 bases aligning to TRBD2. Germline V gives CDR1 LNHNV, CDR2 YYDKDF (reference sequence). The CDR3 contains 16 residues. J gave up 2 bases and V 1 base, and 4 bases lay outside the gene matches. The CDR3 nucleotides read TGTGCCACCAGCAGAGTCGAGCGGGAGGACACAGATACGCAGTATTTT. Its protein product is CATSRVEREDTDTQYF.

The chain recombines TRBV27 with TRBJ2-7; 8 bases line up with TRBD1. Germline CDR1 and CDR2: MNHEY and SMNVEV (reference sequence). CDR3 length: 13 residues. J was trimmed by 5 bases and V by 5 bases; bases with no gene match: 5. CDR3 sequence (DNA): TGTGCCAGCAGTATCGGACAGGGCCACGAGCAGTACTTC. It translates to CASSIGQGHEQYF.

In DNA, the CDR3 is TGTGCCAGCAGCCAGGGACTAGCGGGAGACCATGAGCAGTTCTTC. Its protein is CASSQGLAGDHEQFF. The chain employs TRBV14 and TRBJ2-1, with 14 bases aligning to TRBD2. The germline V gene has CDR1 SGHDN and CDR2 FVKESK. Trimming cost V 3 bases and J 8 bases; bases outside gene matches: 3. The CDR3 covers 15 residues.

The chain couples TRBV2 to TRBJ2-7; D possibly corresponds to TRBD2 (5 bases). CDR1 is SNHLY, CDR2 FYNNEI, per germline. This CDR3 has 13 residues. Trimming removed 0 bases at V and 5 bases at J, with 8 bases between. The DNA for the CDR3 is TGTGCCAGCAGTGAAGCGGGAGCGGACGAGCAGTACTTC. Protein product: CASSEAGADEQYF.

This clone was seen only once. The gene calls are TRBV15 and TRBJ1-5; no clear D gene. Germline V gene lookup returns CDR1 LNHNV and CDR2 YYDKDF (reference sequence). There are 15 residues in the CDR3. The V and J ends lost 5 bases and 7 bases respectively, with 18 bases between them. Here the CDR3 reads CATSQTRRPDQPQHF. The CDR3 DNA sequence: TGTGCCACCAGCCAAACAAGACGGCCCGACCAGCCCCAGCATTTT.

The CDR3 is CASSLAGVGQETQYF. CDR3 bases: TGTGCCAGCAGTTTAGCGGGAGTCGGTCAAGAGACCCAGTACTTC. The rearrangement uses TRBV27 and TRBJ2-5, with 7 positions matching TRBD2. CDR1 and CDR2 from the germline V gene are MNHEY and SMNVEV (reference sequence). Unmatched junction bases numbered 5, after V lost 2 bases and J lost 2 bases. This CDR3 is built from 15 residues.

The rearrangement uses TRBV27 and TRBJ1-1; D not certain. Trimming shortened V by 3 bases and J by 4 bases, and 12 bases separated the two germline ends. Germline V CDR1 and CDR2: MNHEY, SMNVEV (reference sequence). CDR3 length: 14 amino acids. As DNA, the CDR3 is TGTGCCAGCAGTTTTCGTCGGGCCGGCACTGAAGCTTTCTTT. Encoded protein: CASSFRRAGTEAFF.